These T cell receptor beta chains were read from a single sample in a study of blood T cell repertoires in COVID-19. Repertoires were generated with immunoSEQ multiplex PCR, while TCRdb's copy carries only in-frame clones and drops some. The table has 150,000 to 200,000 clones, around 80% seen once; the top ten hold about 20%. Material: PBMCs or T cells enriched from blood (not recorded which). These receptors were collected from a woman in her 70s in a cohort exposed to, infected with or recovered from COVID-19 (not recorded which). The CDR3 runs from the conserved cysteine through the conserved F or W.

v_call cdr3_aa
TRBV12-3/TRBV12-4 CASTWGGNQPQHF
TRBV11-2 CASSSYNTQYF
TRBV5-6 CASSLELAGSWQFF
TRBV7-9 CASSPAGLAPYNEQFF
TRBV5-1 CASSLAGTEDTQYF
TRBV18 CASSPEGTSGLYNEQFF
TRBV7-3 CASSQLLNTGELFF
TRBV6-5 CASSLWTGINSPLHF
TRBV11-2 CASSLGSLAVSTDTQYF
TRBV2 CASSFGVQETQYF
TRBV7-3 CASSPGRGTDTQYF
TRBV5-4 CASSLDSGYQETQYF
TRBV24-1 CAVGESGRNTGELFF
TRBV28 CASSFPNSGGAHNRDQETQYF
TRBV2 CASKDSENSPLHF
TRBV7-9 CASSHRASNEKLFF
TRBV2 CASRRDNQPQHF
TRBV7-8 CASSLGLPGQGAQNEKLFF
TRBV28 CASSTGQGYYEQYF
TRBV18 CASSLAGTANQPQHF
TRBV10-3 CAIRDPGTANGYTF
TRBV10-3 CAISNRQGSNYGYTF
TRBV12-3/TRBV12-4 CASTINAVDTQYF
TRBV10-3 CAISGAGLAGGEQFF
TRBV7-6 CASSSIGVQETQYF
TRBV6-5 CASSRQGWNSPLHF